The clone carrying this T cell receptor (beta chain) has only a few counts. The antigen remains undetermined. This CDR3 spans 14 amino acids. V lost 6 bases to trimming and J lost 7 bases, with 15 bases between them. Per germline, CDR1 MNHEY and CDR2 SVGAGI. These data belong to a study of cytomegalovirus exposure and HLA in healthy donors. Findings and caveats of the study: The majority of TCR sequences were rare, yet some public TCRs appeared in many donors.

Vbeta (60) and Jbeta (13) primers were used in the PCR. Sequencing used immunoSEQ multiplex PCR; TCRdb keeps in-frame clones, though not all of them. Of over 150,000 clones in the sample, 70% to 75% were seen once. The chain recombines TRBV6-5 with TRBJ1-4; a weak D match, TRBD1 (6 bases). Source material: PBMCs. The clonotype comes from a male donor in good health and CMV-seronegative. CDR3 DNA sequence: TGTGCCAGCAGACTCAATCGGGACACTGAAAAACTGTTTTTT. Encoded protein: CASRLNRDTEKLFF.